The source of this T cell receptor (beta chain) is a study of early T cells in non-severe SARS-CoV-2 infection. Overall study findings and caveats: VDJdb matching skewed toward anti-spike CD8 responses, missing private and CD4 specificities.

With respect to this clonotype: What it binds is not known.

As part of library construction, unique molecular identifiers were attached to individual cDNA molecules. TCRdb redid the calling of the 5' RACE reads with MiXCR, one entry per CDR3 protein. There are about 31,000 distinct CDR3 sequences in the sample; around 7% occur only once, and roughly an eighth lies in the top ten. The input for sequencing was whole blood, taken at baseline. The TCR originated in an adult who was a healthcare worker with PCR-confirmed SARS-CoV-2 infection or an uninfected control (not recorded which).

The CDR3 nucleotides are TGTGCCAGCAGTTTACAGGAAAGCACAGATACGCAGTATTTT. It translates to CASSLQESTDTQYF. J is TRBJ2-3 and V is TRBV12-3 or TRBV12-4; D is unresolved. Trimming left V 2 bases short and J 0 bases short, with 6 bases between. The CDR3 is 14 residues long.